These 30 T cell receptor beta chains share one sample of origin, sequenced in a study of a mutant IDH1 vaccine in newly diagnosed glioma. The assay was immunoSEQ multiplex PCR, and TCRdb's table has in-frame clones only and misses some. The sample carries tens of thousands of clones, roughly three quarters recorded once. Time point defined: week 23, last vaccination. One vaccine dose held 300 ug of mutant IDH1 20-mer peptide and came with topical imiquimod. Antigen specificity for these receptors is unknown. Material: PBMCs, obtained from a glioma patient whose treatment included an IDH1 peptide vaccine. Receptors were obtained from a woman aged 40 to 50 with glioma. Some clones in this sample may be carry-over from other donors' samples.

The chain joins TRBV6-5 to TRBJ2-4; TRBD1 is a possible D gene (5 bases). The CDR3 extends over 13 amino acids. Germline V CDR1 and CDR2: MNHEY, SVGAGI. V was shortened by 6 bases and J by 7 bases, with 13 bases between the two germline ends. CDR3 DNA: TGTGCCAGCAGACCCTCGACAGTCAACATTCAGTACTTC. The encoded protein is CASRPSTVNIQYF.

The rearrangement uses TRBV4-3 and TRBJ1-1, with 7 bases that match TRBD1. The CDR3 length is 13 residues. V shed 0 bases and J 11 bases; nucleotides not matched to a gene: 6. The V gene's germline CDR1 is LGHNA and CDR2 YSLEER. CDR3 region: CASSQDLTGEAFF. DNA for the CDR3: TGCGCCAGCAGCCAAGATCTTACAGGGGAGGCTTTCTTT.

The gene calls are TRBV4-3 and TRBJ2-7, with 10 bases fitting TRBD2. The CDR3 covers 15 residues. Germline trimming cut 0 bases from V and 3 bases from J; bases unmatched to any gene: 2. Germline V gene lookup returns CDR1 LGHNA and CDR2 YSLEER. The CDR3 region has the DNA TGCGCCAGCAGCCAAGAAACTAGCGGGGTCTACGAGCAGTACTTC. It translates to CASSQETSGVYEQYF.

CDR3 loop: CASSNDRGAYNEQFF. The CDR3 nucleotides read TGTGCCAGCAGCAATGACAGGGGTGCATACAATGAGCAGTTCTTC. This sequence joins TRBV5-4 and TRBJ2-1; 8 bases are shared with TRBD1. Germline V gene lookup returns CDR1 SGHNT and CDR2 YYREEE (reference sequence). Trimming cost V 4 bases and J 4 bases; bases outside gene matches: 7. The CDR3 totals 15 residues.

This chain connects TRBV5-1 to TRBJ2-5, with D unclear. Per germline, CDR1 SGHRS and CDR2 YFSETQ. Trimming left V 3 bases short and J 2 bases short, with 8 bases between. There are 13 residues in the CDR3. CDR3 protein: CASSWAAQETQYF. The CDR3 region has the DNA TGCGCCAGCAGCTGGGCAGCGCAAGAGACCCAGTACTTC.

This chain joins TRBV18 and TRBJ2-7; 12 bases agree with TRBD1. The CDR3 length is 17 residues. Trimming at V came to 3 bases and at J to 4 bases, leaving 10 bases not matched to a gene. CDR1 and CDR2 (germline): KGHSH, LQKENI. The CDR3 here is CASSPKFGTGGAYEQYF. CDR3 nucleotide sequence: TGTGCCAGCTCACCGAAGTTCGGGACAGGGGGCGCGTACGAGCAGTACTTC.

The rearrangement uses TRBV6-1 and TRBJ1-1, with 8 bases that match TRBD1. The length of the CDR3 is 16 residues. Germline V gene data show CDR1 as MNHNS and CDR2 as SASEGT. V lost 3 bases, J lost 3 bases, and 9 bases stayed unmatched. The CDR3 reads CASSDPSRGPDTEAFF. The CDR3, as DNA: TGTGCCAGCAGTGACCCATCCAGGGGGCCGGACACTGAAGCTTTCTTT.

The J gene is TRBJ2-7, the V gene TRBV7-8; D tentatively reads TRBD1 or TRBD2 (7 bases each). CDR3 length: 13 amino acids. Trimming shortened V by 8 bases and J by 7 bases, and 18 bases separated the two germline ends. From germline, CDR1 is SGHVS and CDR2 FQNEAQ. The CDR3 sequence: CASHAGRGGEQYF. CDR3 nucleotides: TGTGCCAGCCATGCGGGCAGGGGGGGTGAGCAGTACTTC.

V and J are TRBV5-1 and TRBJ2-5; D possibly uses TRBD1 or TRBD2 (6 bases each). The CDR3 spans 16 residues. Germline assignment: CDR1 SGHRS and CDR2 YFSETQ. V lost 0 bases, J lost 1 base, and 13 bases lay in between. The CDR3 spells CASSLAGGGVQETQYF. CDR3 sequence (DNA): TGCGCCAGCAGCTTGGCCGGAGGGGGAGTCCAAGAGACCCAGTACTTC.

This clone was counted a single time. The chain carries TRBV30 and TRBJ1-2; a weak D match, TRBD1 (5 bases). V was trimmed by 2 bases and J by 4 bases, leaving 11 bases between them. The CDR3 spans 13 residues. Germline V gene sequence: CDR1 GTSNPN, CDR2 SVGIG (reference sequence). CDR3 sequence: CAWSPGPTYGYTF. The CDR3 DNA is TGTGCCTGGAGTCCAGGGCCGACCTATGGCTACACCTTC. The full variable domain, rest sourced from reference TRBV30 and TRBJ1-2, is SQTIHQWPATLVQPVGSPLSLECTVEGTSNPNLYWYRQAAGRGLQLLFYSVGIGQISSEVPQNLSASRPQDRQFILSSKKLLLSDSGFYLCAWSPGPTYGYTFGSGTRLTVV.

This clone came up once. V gene TRBV27 combines with J gene TRBJ2-5, with D hard to call. The ends were cut back, 9 bases at V and 2 bases at J, with 4 bases in the middle. Per germline, CDR1 MNHEY and CDR2 SMNVEV (reference sequence). The CDR3 consists of 10 residues. The chain's CDR3 is CARPQETQYF. The CDR3 nucleotides read TGTGCCAGGCCTCAAGAGACCCAGTACTTC.

This clone has just a few counts. The chain carries TRBV9 and TRBJ2-7; 11 bases are a match to TRBD1. The ends lost 3 bases at V and 4 bases at J; junction bases unmatched: 6. Germline-derived CDR1 and CDR2 are SGDLS and YYNGEE. CDR3 length equals 15 residues. The CDR3 DNA sequence: TGTGCCAGCAGCGCGGGACAGGGGGTTGAGTACGAGCAGTACTTC. This encodes CASSAGQGVEYEQYF.

The chain couples TRBV15 to TRBJ1-6; D remains ambiguous. Between the trimmed V and J ends, which lost 0 bases and 5 bases, there was a span of 5 bases. This CDR3 spans 14 amino acids. Looked up from germline, CDR1 is LNHNV and CDR2 is YYDKDF (reference sequence). The CDR3 loop is CATSRDWDNSPLHF. CDR3 sequence (DNA): TGTGCCACCAGCAGAGACTGGGATAATTCACCCCTCCACTTT.

The CDR3 coding sequence is TGTGCCAGCAGCTTGGCTGGGGGACCCGTCGGGGACGAGCAGTACTTC. It translates to CASSLAGGPVGDEQYF. The J gene is TRBJ2-7, the V gene TRBV5-6; D assignment may be TRBD1 or TRBD2 (5 bases each). This CDR3 region has 16 residues. Trimming removed 0 bases from V and 5 bases from J, with 18 bases in between. The V gene's germline CDR1 is SGHDT and CDR2 YYEEEE.

V is TRBV6-5 and J is TRBJ1-2; no clear D gene. Trimming stripped 0 bases from V and 4 bases from J, with 6 bases between. Germline CDR1 reads MNHEY; CDR2 reads SVGAGI. This CDR3 region has 13 residues. This CDR3 is CASSYSEGYGYTF. The CDR3 DNA is TGTGCCAGCAGTTACTCAGAGGGCTATGGCTACACCTTC.

This clone has just a few counts. This rearrangement joins TRBV19 to TRBJ2-1; 9 bases align to TRBD1. The junction had 5 bases not matched to a gene; V was cut back by 4 bases and J by 7 bases. The CDR3 runs 14 residues. Germline V gene sequence: CDR1 LNHDA, CDR2 SQIVND (reference sequence). CDR3: CASSRWTGDNEQFF. The CDR3 DNA reads TGTGCCAGTAGTAGGTGGACAGGGGATAATGAGCAGTTCTTC.

This clone was counted only a few times. V and J are TRBV4-2 and TRBJ2-7; TRBD2 might be the D (5 bases). This CDR3 spans 14 amino acids. Germline CDR1 LGHNA, CDR2 YNFKEQ. V lost 1 base and J lost 3, with 10 bases in between. This chain's CDR3 is CASSQGRGNYEQYF. DNA of the CDR3: TGTGCCAGCAGCCAAGGTCGGGGTAACTACGAGCAGTACTTC.

This clone was seen a few times. The chain links TRBV4-1 to TRBJ2-3, with a weak D call TRBD2 (5 bases). This CDR3 comprises 15 residues. Germline V CDR1 and CDR2: MGHRA, YSYEKL. Trimming shortened V by 4 bases and J by 0 bases, and 11 bases separated the two germline ends. The chain's CDR3 is CASSPAARSTDTQYF. CDR3 bases: TGCGCCAGCAGCCCAGCGGCTCGGAGCACAGATACGCAGTATTTT.

The V gene is TRBV14, the J gene TRBJ1-1; perhaps TRBD1 as D (5 bases). The CDR3 is 15 amino acids. The V end lost 5 bases, the J end lost 3 bases, and 16 bases lay between the germline ends. Germline CDR1 SGHDN, CDR2 FVKESK. The CDR3 loop is CASSWSGGPYTEAFF. CDR3 sequence (DNA): TGTGCCAGCAGCTGGTCGGGGGGACCCTACACTGAAGCTTTCTTT.

The chain carries TRBV4-1 and TRBJ2-7; a possible D gene is TRBD2 (6 bases). Per germline, CDR1 MGHRA and CDR2 YSYEKL. The V gene lost 4 bases and the J gene lost 4 bases, with 11 bases spanning the gap. The CDR3 spans 13 residues. CDR3 amino acids: CASSLSGLYEQYF. CDR3 sequence (DNA): TGCGCCAGCAGCCTTAGCGGACTTTACGAGCAGTACTTC.

The gene calls are TRBV2 and TRBJ2-3; TRBD2 aligns across 8 bases. V gave up 6 bases and J gave up 0 bases; unmatched junction bases: 5. This CDR3 has 15 amino acids. Per germline, CDR1 SNHLY and CDR2 FYNNEI. The CDR3 DNA reads TGTGCCAGCAGGCTACTAGCGGTTAGCACAGATACGCAGTATTTT. This translates into CASRLLAVSTDTQYF.

The chain recombines TRBV6-5 with TRBJ2-7; D might be TRBD2 (6 bases). V lost 2 bases to trimming and J lost 2 bases, with 13 bases between them. This CDR3 spans 15 amino acids. CDR1 is MNHEY and CDR2 is SVGAGI in the germline V gene. CDR3 residues: CASSYEAGSTYEQYF. The CDR3 DNA reads as TGTGCCAGCAGTTACGAGGCGGGGTCGACCTACGAGCAGTACTTC.

This clone showed up just a few times. This chain connects TRBV29-1 to TRBJ1-2; D may be TRBD1 (5 bases). CDR1 and CDR2 (germline): SQVTM, ANQGSEA. The CDR3 has 15 residues. Trimming shortened V by 1 base and J by 4 bases, and 16 bases separated the two germline ends. In nucleotides, the CDR3 is TGCAGCGTTGAAGGTGCGAGGGACCAAGTCTATGGCTACACCTTC. Amino acid sequence: CSVEGARDQVYGYTF.

The chain couples TRBV11-2 to TRBJ1-1, with D uncertain. The germline V gene encodes CDR1 SGHAT and CDR2 FQNNGV. Trimming took 2 bases from V and 9 from J, leaving 10 bases between them. The CDR3 totals 12 residues. The CDR3 spells CASSLYAGKAFF. In DNA, the CDR3 is TGTGCCAGCAGCTTATATGCGGGGAAAGCTTTCTTT.

The count of this clone is one. The chain couples TRBV19 to TRBJ2-7, with D perhaps matching TRBD1 (6 bases). Trimming removed 4 bases from V and 6 bases from J, with 13 bases in between. Germline V gives CDR1 LNHDA, CDR2 SQIVND (reference sequence). This CDR3 is 13 amino acids long. The CDR3 nucleotides are TGTGCCAGTAGTACCGCTCACAGGGTCGAGCAGTACTTC. This translates into CASSTAHRVEQYF.

This chain joins TRBV10-3 and TRBJ2-3; 7 bases align to TRBD1. The CDR3 sequence is 15 residues long. Germline values: CDR1 ENHRY, CDR2 SYGVKD. J gave up 4 bases and V 2 bases, and 6 bases lay outside the gene matches. CDR3 residues: CAISEATGNPDTQYF. CDR3 nucleotides: TGTGCCATCAGTGAGGCGACAGGGAACCCAGATACGCAGTATTTT.

The rearrangement joins TRBV6-1 to TRBJ1-5; no definite D call. The CDR3 is 15 amino acids. Trimming removed 2 bases from V and 3 bases from J, with 11 bases in between. Per germline, CDR1 MNHNS and CDR2 SASEGT. The CDR3 nucleotides are TGTGCCAGCAGTGAAAGATCTCAGAACAATCAGCCCCAGCATTTT. Encoded protein: CASSERSQNNQPQHF.

The chain carries TRBV10-1 and TRBJ1-1; TRBD1 aligns across 8 bases. V lost 3 bases, J lost 5 bases, and 5 bases stayed unmatched. The CDR3 length is 14 residues. Per germline, CDR1 WNHNN and CDR2 SYGVQD (reference sequence). CDR3 in DNA: TGCGCCAGCAGTGAACAGGACAGGGCGACTGAAGCTTTCTTT. This translates into CASSEQDRATEAFF.

In regard to this clone: Sequence at one end of the junction differs from germline and may be a read error. This sequence joins TRBV7-7 and TRBJ2-4; TRBD1 matches 8 bases. Germline V gives CDR1 SSHAT, CDR2 FNYEAQ (reference sequence). The CDR3 has 13 amino acids. CDR3 DNA sequence: TGTGCTAGCAGCTTCAAGACAGGGGACATTCAGTACTTC. Translation: CASSFKTGDIQYF.

The rearrangement uses TRBV2 and TRBJ1-1; possibly TRBD1 for D (5 bases). The length of the CDR3 is 13 residues. Trimming pared 7 bases from V and 4 bases from J, leaving 13 bases between. The germline V gene encodes CDR1 SNHLY and CDR2 FYNNEI. CDR3 region: CASNSGWVTEAFF. The CDR3 DNA reads TGTGCCAGCAATTCAGGGTGGGTCACTGAAGCTTTCTTT.